The entry below gives a single TCR beta chain sequence along with its context. Cohort allocation depended upon clinical history that participants reported. Germline V CDR1 and CDR2: MNHEY, SMNVEV (reference sequence). Trimming removed 2 bases at V and 1 base at J, with 12 bases between. The CDR3 is 16 residues long. This entry comes from a study of blood T cell repertoires in COVID-19. For the study at large: The origin of the acute and convalescent COVID-19 samples was the United States, Italy and Spain.

Some clones are missing from TCRdb's copy, which holds only in-frame ones; the method was immunoSEQ multiplex PCR. The profile shows some 200,000 clones, 83% of them singletons. Sequenced material: PBMCs or T cells enriched from blood (not recorded which). This clonotype originated in a woman aged 45-65 years who had been exposed to COVID-19. The genes are TRBV27 and TRBJ1-5, with a possible D match to TRBD1 (6 bases). CDR3 region: CASSLVGGESNQPQHF. CDR3 DNA sequence: TGTGCCAGCAGTTTAGTAGGGGGGGAGAGCAATCAGCCCCAGCATTTT.